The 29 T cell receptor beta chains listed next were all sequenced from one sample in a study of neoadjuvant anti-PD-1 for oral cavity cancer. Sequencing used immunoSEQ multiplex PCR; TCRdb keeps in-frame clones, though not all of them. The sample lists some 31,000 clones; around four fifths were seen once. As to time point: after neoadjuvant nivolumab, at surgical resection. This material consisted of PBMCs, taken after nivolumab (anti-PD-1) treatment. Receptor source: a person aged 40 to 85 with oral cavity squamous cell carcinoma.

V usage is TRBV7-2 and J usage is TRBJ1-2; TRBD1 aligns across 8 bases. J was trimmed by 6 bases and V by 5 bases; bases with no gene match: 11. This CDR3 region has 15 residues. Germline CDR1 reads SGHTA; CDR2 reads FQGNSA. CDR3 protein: CASSRDRNPGNGYTF. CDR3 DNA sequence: TGTGCCAGCAGCCGGGACAGGAATCCTGGGAATGGCTACACCTTC.

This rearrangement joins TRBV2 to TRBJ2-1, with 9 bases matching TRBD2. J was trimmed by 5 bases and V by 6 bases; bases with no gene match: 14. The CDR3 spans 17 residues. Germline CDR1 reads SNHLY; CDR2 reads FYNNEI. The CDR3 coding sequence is TGTGCCAGCAGGGCCGACTGGGTAGCGGGGGTGAACAATGAGCAGTTCTTC. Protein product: CASRADWVAGVNNEQFF.

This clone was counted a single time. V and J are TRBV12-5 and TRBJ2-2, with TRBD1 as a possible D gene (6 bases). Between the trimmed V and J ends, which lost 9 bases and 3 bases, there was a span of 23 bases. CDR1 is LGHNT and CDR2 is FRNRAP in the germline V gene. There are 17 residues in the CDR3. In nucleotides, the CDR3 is TGTGCTAGGCCCATGAACGCCCGGGGACACTACACCGGGGAGCTGTTTTTT. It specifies CARPMNARGHYTGELFF. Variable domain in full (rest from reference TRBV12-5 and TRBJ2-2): DARVTQTPRHKVTEMGQEVTMRCQPILGHNTVFWYRQTMMQGLELLAYFRNRAPLDDSGMPKDRFSAEMPDATLATLKIQPSEPRDSAVYFCARPMNARGHYTGELFFGEGSRLTVL.

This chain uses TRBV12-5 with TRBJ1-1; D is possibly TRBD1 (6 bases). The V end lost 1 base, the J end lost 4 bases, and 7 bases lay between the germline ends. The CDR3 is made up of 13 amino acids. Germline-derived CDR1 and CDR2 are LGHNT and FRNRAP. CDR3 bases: TGTGCTAGTGGTTTGGAACAGGGCACTGAAGCTTTCTTT. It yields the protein CASGLEQGTEAFF. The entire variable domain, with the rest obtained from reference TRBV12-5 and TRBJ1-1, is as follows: DARVTQTPRHKVTEMGQEVTMRCQPILGHNTVFWYRQTMMQGLELLAYFRNRAPLDDSGMPKDRFSAEMPDATLATLKIQPSEPRDSAVYFCASGLEQGTEAFFGQGTRLTVV.

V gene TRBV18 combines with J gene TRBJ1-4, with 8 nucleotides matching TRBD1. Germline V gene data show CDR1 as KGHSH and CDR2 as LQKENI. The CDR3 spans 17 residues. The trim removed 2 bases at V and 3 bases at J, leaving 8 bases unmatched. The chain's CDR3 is CASSPFRQGAANEKLFF. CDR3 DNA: TGTGCCAGCTCACCATTCCGTCAGGGGGCGGCTAATGAAAAACTGTTTTTT.

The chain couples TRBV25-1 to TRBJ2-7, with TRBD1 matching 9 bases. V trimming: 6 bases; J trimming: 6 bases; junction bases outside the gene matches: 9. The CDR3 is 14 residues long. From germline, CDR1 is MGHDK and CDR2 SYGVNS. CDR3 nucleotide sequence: TGTGCCAGCAGAAATTCGGGACAGGGTCGCGAGCAGTACTTC. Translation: CASRNSGQGREQYF.

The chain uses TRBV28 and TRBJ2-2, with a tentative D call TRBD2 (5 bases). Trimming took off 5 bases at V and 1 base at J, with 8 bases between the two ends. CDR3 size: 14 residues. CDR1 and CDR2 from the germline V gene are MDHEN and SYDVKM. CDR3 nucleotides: TGTGCCAGCAGTCTACGGGGGAACACCGGGGAGCTGTTTTTT. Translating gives CASSLRGNTGELFF.

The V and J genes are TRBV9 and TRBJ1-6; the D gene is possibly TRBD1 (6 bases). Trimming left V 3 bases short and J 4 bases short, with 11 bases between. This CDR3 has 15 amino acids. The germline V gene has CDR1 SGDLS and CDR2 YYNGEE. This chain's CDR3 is CASSERTAYNSPLHF. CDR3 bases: TGTGCCAGCAGCGAGCGGACAGCGTATAATTCACCCCTCCACTTT.

Here the CDR3 reads CASSYSARAGELFF. CDR3 nucleotides: TGTGCCAGCAGTTACTCGGCCAGAGCCGGGGAGCTGTTTTTT. The genes are TRBV6-5 and TRBJ2-2, with D hard to call. CDR1 MNHEY and CDR2 SVGAGI come from the germline V gene. The CDR3 loop spans 14 amino acids. The V and J ends lost 0 bases and 6 bases respectively, with 8 bases between them.

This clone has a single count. The CDR3 loop is CASSRPGGYEQYF. The CDR3 DNA is TGTGCCAGCAGTCGTCCCGGGGGCTACGAGCAGTACTTC. V is TRBV6-5 and J is TRBJ2-7, with D perhaps matching TRBD2 (6 bases). V was trimmed by 5 bases and J by 3 bases, leaving 11 bases between them. The CDR3 consists of 13 residues. The germline V gene encodes CDR1 MNHEY and CDR2 SVGAGI.

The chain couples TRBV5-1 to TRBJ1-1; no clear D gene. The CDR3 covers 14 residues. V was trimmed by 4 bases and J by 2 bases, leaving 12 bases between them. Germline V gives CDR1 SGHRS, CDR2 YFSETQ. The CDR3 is CASSPPGSNTEAFF. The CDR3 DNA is TGCGCCAGCAGCCCGCCTGGAAGTAACACTGAAGCTTTCTTT. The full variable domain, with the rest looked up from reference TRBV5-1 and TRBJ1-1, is KAGVTQTPRYLIKTRGQQVTLSCSPISGHRSVSWYQQTPGQGLQFLFEYFSETQRNKGNFPGRFSGRQFSNSRSEMNVSTLELGDSALYLCASSPPGSNTEAFFGQGTRLTVV.

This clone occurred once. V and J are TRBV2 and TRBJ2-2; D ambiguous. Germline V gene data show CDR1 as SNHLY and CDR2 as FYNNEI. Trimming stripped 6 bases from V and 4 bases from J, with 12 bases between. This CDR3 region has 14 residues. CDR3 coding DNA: TGTGCCAGCAGCGTCACTTATGGCACCGGGGAGCTGTTTTTT. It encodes CASSVTYGTGELFF.

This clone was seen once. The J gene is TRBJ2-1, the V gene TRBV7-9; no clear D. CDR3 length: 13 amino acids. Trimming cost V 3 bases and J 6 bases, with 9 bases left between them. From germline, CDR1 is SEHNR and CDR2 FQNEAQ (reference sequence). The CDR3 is CASSFSISNEQFF. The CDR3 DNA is TGTGCCAGCAGCTTTTCGATTAGCAATGAGCAGTTCTTC.

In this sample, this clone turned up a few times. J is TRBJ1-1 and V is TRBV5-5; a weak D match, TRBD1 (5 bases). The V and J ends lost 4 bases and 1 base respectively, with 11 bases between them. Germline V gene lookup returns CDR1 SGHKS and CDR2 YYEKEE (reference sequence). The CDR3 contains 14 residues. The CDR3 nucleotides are TGTGCCAGCAGCACAGGACTTTCGAACACTGAAGCTTTCTTT. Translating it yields CASSTGLSNTEAFF.

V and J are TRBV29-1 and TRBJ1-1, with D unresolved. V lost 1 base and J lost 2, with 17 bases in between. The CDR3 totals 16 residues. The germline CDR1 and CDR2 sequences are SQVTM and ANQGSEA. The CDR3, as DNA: TGCAGCGTTGAAGTCGTATATGATCTGTTAAACACTGAAGCTTTCTTT. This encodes CSVEVVYDLLNTEAFF.

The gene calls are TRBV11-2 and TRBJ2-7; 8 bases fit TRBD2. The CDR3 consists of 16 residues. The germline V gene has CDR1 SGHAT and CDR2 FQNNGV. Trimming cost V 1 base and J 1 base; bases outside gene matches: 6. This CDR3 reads CASSLGVAGYSYEQYF. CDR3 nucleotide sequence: TGTGCCAGCAGCTTAGGGGTAGCGGGGTATTCCTACGAGCAGTACTTC.

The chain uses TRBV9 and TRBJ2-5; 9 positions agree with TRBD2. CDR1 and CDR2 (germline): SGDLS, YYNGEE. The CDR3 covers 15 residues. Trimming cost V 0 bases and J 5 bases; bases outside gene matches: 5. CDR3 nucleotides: TGTGCCAGCAGCGTAGAGGGCGGGGGGGCGGAGACCCAGTACTTC. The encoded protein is CASSVEGGGAETQYF. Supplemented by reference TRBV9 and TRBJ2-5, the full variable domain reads DSGVTQTPKHLITATGQRVTLRCSPRSGDLSVYWYQQSLDQGLQFLIQYYNGEERAKGNILERFSAQQFPDLHSELNLSSLELGDSALYFCASSVEGGGAETQYFGPGTRLLVL.

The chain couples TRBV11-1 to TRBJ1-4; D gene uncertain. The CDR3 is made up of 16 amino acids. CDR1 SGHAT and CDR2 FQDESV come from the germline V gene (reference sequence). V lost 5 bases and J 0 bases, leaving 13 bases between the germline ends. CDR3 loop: CASSQTYSPTNEKLFF. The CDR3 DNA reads TGTGCCAGCAGCCAGACTTACAGTCCAACTAATGAAAAACTGTTTTTT.

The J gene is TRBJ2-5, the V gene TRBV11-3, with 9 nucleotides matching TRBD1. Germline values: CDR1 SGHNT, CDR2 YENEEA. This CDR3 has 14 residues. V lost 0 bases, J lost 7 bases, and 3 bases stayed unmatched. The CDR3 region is CASSLDGGQGTQYF. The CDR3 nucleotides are TGTGCCAGCAGCTTAGATGGGGGACAGGGGACCCAGTACTTC.

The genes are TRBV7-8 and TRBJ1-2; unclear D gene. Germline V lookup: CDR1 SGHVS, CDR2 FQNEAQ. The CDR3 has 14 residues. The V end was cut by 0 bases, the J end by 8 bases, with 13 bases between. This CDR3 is CASSLAEEARGYTF. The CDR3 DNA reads TGTGCCAGCAGCTTAGCGGAGGAAGCCAGGGGCTACACCTTC.

As DNA, the CDR3 is TGTGCCAGCAGTGTAGGGCTAGCGGGGCCCGAGGAGCTGTTTTTT. It codes for CASSVGLAGPEELFF. The chain is built from TRBV2 and TRBJ2-2; 9 bases match TRBD2. Germline CDR1 is SNHLY and CDR2 is FYNNEI. The CDR3 runs 15 residues. The V gene end was trimmed by 4 bases and the J gene end by 10 bases; junction bases not matched to a gene: 10.

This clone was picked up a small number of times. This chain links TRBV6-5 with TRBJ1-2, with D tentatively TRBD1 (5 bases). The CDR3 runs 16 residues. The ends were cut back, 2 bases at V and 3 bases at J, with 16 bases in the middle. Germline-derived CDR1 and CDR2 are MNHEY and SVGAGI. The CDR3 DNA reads TGTGCCAGCAGTTACACGGGACGGAGCCTCGACTATGGCTACACCTTC. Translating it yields CASSYTGRSLDYGYTF.

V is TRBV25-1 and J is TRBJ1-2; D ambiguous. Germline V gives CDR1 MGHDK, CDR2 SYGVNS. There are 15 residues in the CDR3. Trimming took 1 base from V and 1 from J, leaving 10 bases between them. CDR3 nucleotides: TGTGCCAGCAGTGAATCATCTGCGGGTAACTATGGCTACACCTTC. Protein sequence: CASSESSAGNYGYTF.

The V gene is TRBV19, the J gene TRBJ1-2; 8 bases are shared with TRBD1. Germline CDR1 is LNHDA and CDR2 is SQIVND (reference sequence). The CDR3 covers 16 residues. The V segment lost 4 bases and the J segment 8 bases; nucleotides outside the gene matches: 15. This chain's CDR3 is CASSTQKRTGNKGYTF. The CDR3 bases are TGTGCCAGTAGTACCCAGAAGAGGACAGGGAATAAGGGCTACACCTTC.

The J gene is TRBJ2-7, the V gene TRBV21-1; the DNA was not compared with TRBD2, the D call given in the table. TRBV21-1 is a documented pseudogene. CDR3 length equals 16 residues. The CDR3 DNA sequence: TGTGCCAGCAGCAAAATGATACGGGGAAGCTCCTACGAGCAGTACTTC. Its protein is CASSKMIRGSSYEQYF.

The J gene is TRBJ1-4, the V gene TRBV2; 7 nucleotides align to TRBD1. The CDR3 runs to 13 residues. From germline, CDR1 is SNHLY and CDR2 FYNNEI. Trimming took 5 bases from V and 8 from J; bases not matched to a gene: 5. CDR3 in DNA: TGTGCCAGCAGTCAAGGGGGCGGCGAAAAACTGTTTTTT. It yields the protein CASSQGGGEKLFF.

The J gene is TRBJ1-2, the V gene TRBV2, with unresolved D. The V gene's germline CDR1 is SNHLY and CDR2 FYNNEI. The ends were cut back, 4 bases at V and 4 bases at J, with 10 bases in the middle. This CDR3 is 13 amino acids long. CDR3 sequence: CASSGQTGYGYTF. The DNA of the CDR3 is TGTGCCAGCAGTGGCCAGACGGGCTATGGCTACACCTTC.

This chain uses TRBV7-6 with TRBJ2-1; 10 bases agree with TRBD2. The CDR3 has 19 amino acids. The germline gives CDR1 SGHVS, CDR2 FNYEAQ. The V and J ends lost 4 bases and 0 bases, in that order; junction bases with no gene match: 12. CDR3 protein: CASSSPGTSVASSYNEQFF. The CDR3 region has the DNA TGTGCCAGCAGCTCCCCCGGGACTAGCGTTGCAAGCTCCTACAATGAGCAGTTCTTC. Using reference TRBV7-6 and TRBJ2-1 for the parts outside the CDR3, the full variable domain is GAGVSQSPRYKVTKRGQDVALRCDPISGHVSLYWYRQALGQGPEFLTYFNYEAQQDKSGLPNDRFSAERPEGSISTLTIQRTEQRDSAMYRCASSSPGTSVASSYNEQFFGPGTRLTVL.

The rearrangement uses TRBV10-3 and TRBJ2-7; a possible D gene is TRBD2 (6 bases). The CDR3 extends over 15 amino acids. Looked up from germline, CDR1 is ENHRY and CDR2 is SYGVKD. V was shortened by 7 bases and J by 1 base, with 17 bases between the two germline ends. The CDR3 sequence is CAITSGVAASYEQYF. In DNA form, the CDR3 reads TGTGCCATCACCTCCGGAGTAGCGGCGTCCTACGAGCAGTACTTC.